These 32 T cell receptor beta chains share one sample of origin, sequenced in a study of siplizumab effects on memory and regulatory T cells. The table came from immunoSEQ multiplex PCR; TCRdb's copy has only in-frame clones and leaves some out. The sample holds approximately 82,000 clones, 80% to 90% seen once. The sequenced sample consisted of Tregs sorted from blood. The source of these receptors is a human donor in good health.

In the case of this clone: A read error may produce the germline difference seen at one junction end. The CDR3 loop reads CASSKRQGIEASF. As DNA, the CDR3 is TGTGCCAGCAGCAAACGACAGGGAATTGAAGCTTCCTTT. This chain links TRBV7-6 with TRBJ1-1; 7 bases are shared with TRBD1. CDR1 SGHVS and CDR2 FNYEAQ come from the germline V gene. The CDR3 totals 13 residues.

This chain connects TRBV5-1 to TRBJ2-5; D is perhaps TRBD2 (5 bases). This CDR3 region has 13 residues. V gave up 1 base and J gave up 3 bases, with 7 bases separating them. Germline loops: CDR1 SGHRS, CDR2 YFSETQ. CDR3 region: CASSLPGEETQYF. The CDR3 DNA is TGCGCCAGCAGCTTGCCCGGGGAAGAGACCCAGTACTTC. The entire variable domain, with the rest obtained from reference TRBV5-1 and TRBJ2-5, is as follows: KAGVTQTPRYLIKTRGQQVTLSCSPISGHRSVSWYQQTPGQGLQFLFEYFSETQRNKGNFPGRFSGRQFSNSRSEMNVSTLELGDSALYLCASSLPGEETQYFGPGTRLLVL.

V is TRBV9 and J is TRBJ2-6; D is uncertain. V gave up 1 base and J gave up 4 bases, with 6 bases separating them. Germline V gives CDR1 SGDLS, CDR2 YYNGEE. The CDR3 extends over 14 amino acids. The CDR3 protein is CASSVIPGANVLTF. The CDR3 coding sequence is TGTGCCAGCAGCGTAATACCCGGGGCCAACGTCCTGACTTTC.

Concerning this clone itself: The same CDR3 also results from other DNA sequences found in this sample. The chain is built from TRBV2 and TRBJ1-3, with no clear D. Per the germline V gene, CDR1 is SNHLY and CDR2 is FYNNEI. The CDR3 is 13 amino acids. The V end lost 6 bases, the J end lost 1 base, and 7 bases lay between the germline ends. The CDR3: CASRPTSGNTIYF. The CDR3 bases are TGTGCCAGCAGACCGACATCTGGAAACACCATATATTTT.

J is TRBJ2-2 and V is TRBV2; possible D gene TRBD1, 5 bases. Germline CDR1 SNHLY, CDR2 FYNNEI. The CDR3 spans 13 residues. The ends were cut back, 2 bases at V and 4 bases at J, with 5 bases in the middle. The DNA of the CDR3 is TGTGCCAGCAGTGAACAGGGCACCGGGGAGCTGTTTTTT. It codes for CASSEQGTGELFF.

The V call is TRBV29-1, the J call TRBJ2-1; 8 bases fit TRBD2. The CDR3 runs 16 residues. From germline, CDR1 is SQVTM and CDR2 ANQGSEA. V gave up 0 bases and J gave up 0 bases; unmatched junction bases: 4. CDR3 protein: CSVEDPSGSSYNEQFF. For the CDR3, the DNA is TGCAGCGTTGAAGACCCTAGCGGGTCCTCCTACAATGAGCAGTTCTTC.

The V gene is TRBV10-2, the J gene TRBJ2-5; D might be TRBD1 (6 bases). Per germline, CDR1 WSHSY and CDR2 SAAADI. The CDR3 loop spans 12 amino acids. V lost 5 bases and J lost 5, with 9 bases in between. CDR3 protein: CASSTGWETQYF. CDR3 sequence (DNA): TGCGCCAGCAGTACAGGGTGGGAGACCCAGTACTTC.

This clone appeared a single time. The CDR3 sequence: CAWDQQGADRDTQYF. CDR3 DNA sequence: TGTGCCTGGGACCAACAGGGGGCGGATAGAGATACGCAGTATTTT. The chain recombines TRBV30 with TRBJ2-3; TRBD1 aligns across 9 bases. V lost 5 bases, J lost 5 bases, and 11 bases stayed unmatched. The germline gives CDR1 GTSNPN, CDR2 SVGIG (reference sequence). The CDR3 extends over 15 amino acids. Full variable domain (rest looked up from reference TRBV30 and TRBJ2-3): SQTIHQWPATLVQPVGSPLSLECTVEGTSNPNLYWYRQAAGRGLQLLFYSVGIGQISSEVPQNLSASRPQDRQFILSSKKLLLSDSGFYLCAWDQQGADRDTQYFGPGTRLTVL.

The V call is TRBV21-1, the J call TRBJ1-6. TRBV21-1 counts as a pseudogene. The CDR3 is made up of 15 amino acids. CDR3 sequence (DNA): TGTGCCAGCAGCAAAACGGAGGGAGAAAATTCACCCCTCCACTTT. This codes for CASSKTEGENSPLHF.

The chain has TRBV7-6 and TRBJ2-5; unclear D gene. Trimming stripped 3 bases from V and 3 bases from J, with 8 bases between. The CDR3 covers 13 residues. The germline CDR1 and CDR2 sequences are SGHVS and FNYEAQ. This chain's CDR3 is CASSLTVEETQYF. CDR3 DNA: TGTGCCAGCAGCTTGACGGTAGAAGAGACCCAGTACTTC.

The rearrangement links TRBV7-3 to TRBJ2-2, with 9 bases fitting TRBD1. The germline gives CDR1 SGHTA, CDR2 FQGTGA. With 5 bases clipped from V and 6 bases from J, the junction kept 7 bases outside the gene matches. The CDR3 has 15 amino acids. CDR3 DNA: TGTGCCAGCAGCCCTACAGGGGGCGCCGCCGGGGAGCTGTTTTTT. Protein product: CASSPTGGAAGELFF.

The V and J genes are TRBV6-1 and TRBJ2-3; D is unclear. Trimming took 6 bases from V and 4 from J, leaving 14 bases between them. CDR1 and CDR2 (germline): MNHNS, SASEGT. The CDR3 is made up of 14 amino acids. CDR3 sequence: CASRVMGSADTQYF. The CDR3 DNA is TGTGCCAGCAGAGTTATGGGTTCGGCAGATACGCAGTATTTT.

The chain employs TRBV28 and TRBJ1-4; D is perhaps TRBD1 (5 bases). Looked up from germline, CDR1 is MDHEN and CDR2 is SYDVKM. The V end lost 6 bases, the J end lost 6 bases, and 17 bases lay between the germline ends. This CDR3 is 15 amino acids long. The CDR3 nucleotides read TGTGCCAGCAGCTCTCGGGGACTGCCATATGAAAAACTGTTTTTT. Protein sequence: CASSSRGLPYEKLFF.

This chain links TRBV2 with TRBJ1-2, with TRBD1 matching 7 bases. The ends lost 5 bases at V and 4 bases at J; junction bases unmatched: 4. Germline V gene sequence: CDR1 SNHLY, CDR2 FYNNEI. This CDR3 has 13 residues. CDR3 nucleotide sequence: TGTGCCAGCAGTCCAGGGGGGGCCTATGGCTACACCTTC. Translation: CASSPGGAYGYTF.

The rearrangement uses TRBV4-1 and TRBJ1-2; tentative D call: TRBD1 (5 bases). V was trimmed by 1 base and J by 4 bases, leaving 10 bases between them. This CDR3 has 14 amino acids. The germline V gene encodes CDR1 MGHRA and CDR2 YSYEKL. The CDR3 DNA reads TGCGCCAGCAGCCAAGGTGGGGCAGGCTATGGCTACACCTTC. It codes for CASSQGGAGYGYTF.

This chain uses TRBV6-4 with TRBJ2-2; 7 bases map to TRBD1. The CDR3 is 14 residues long. Germline values: CDR1 MRHNA, CDR2 SNTAGT. V trimming: 4 bases; J trimming: 6 bases; junction bases outside the gene matches: 5. The CDR3 protein is CASSVQGNAGELFF. The CDR3 bases are TGTGCCAGCAGTGTACAGGGGAATGCCGGGGAGCTGTTTTTT.

This clone has a single count. The rearrangement links TRBV2 to TRBJ1-2, with D maybe TRBD1 (5 bases). Germline CDR1 is SNHLY and CDR2 is FYNNEI. The CDR3 contains 12 residues. Trimming took off 6 bases at V and 2 bases at J, with 7 bases between the two ends. The CDR3 is CASRRDNYGYTF. The CDR3 DNA reads as TGTGCCAGCAGAAGGGACAACTATGGCTACACCTTC. Full variable domain (remainder filled in from reference TRBV2 and TRBJ1-2): EPEVTQTPSHQVTQMGQEVILRCVPISNHLYFYWYRQILGQKVEFLVSFYNNEISEKSEIFDDQFSVERPDGSNFTLKIRSTKLEDSAMYFCASRRDNYGYTFGSGTRLTVV.

The chain carries TRBV2 and TRBJ2-7; D uncertain. Germline values: CDR1 SNHLY, CDR2 FYNNEI. The CDR3 totals 15 residues. Trimming stripped 8 bases from V and 0 bases from J, with 17 bases between. The CDR3 sequence is CASHRRRVGSYEQYF. The CDR3 DNA reads TGTGCCAGCCACCGGAGACGGGTTGGCTCCTACGAGCAGTACTTC.

This chain connects TRBV29-1 to TRBJ2-3, with 8 bases lining up with TRBD2. Trimming at V came to 6 bases and at J to 8 bases, leaving 7 bases not matched to a gene. Per germline, CDR1 SQVTM and CDR2 ANQGSEA. The length of the CDR3 is 12 residues. CDR3 loop: CSVERGIGTQYF. For the CDR3, the DNA is TGCAGCGTAGAGCGGGGGATCGGTACGCAGTATTTT.

This chain joins TRBV27 and TRBJ1-4; D call uncertain. This CDR3 is 18 amino acids long. Germline CDR1 MNHEY, CDR2 SMNVEV (reference sequence). V shed 0 bases and J shed 0 bases, with 14 bases lying between them. Written as DNA, the CDR3 is TGTGCCAGCAGTTTATCGGTTCGGAGTCTTGCAACTAATGAAAAACTGTTTTTT. Translated, it gives CASSLSVRSLATNEKLFF.

CDR3 region: CASSLQTGTGLGSGANVLTF. CDR3 coding DNA: TGTGCCAGCAGCCTACAAACCGGGACAGGGTTAGGGTCTGGGGCCAACGTCCTGACTTTC. J is TRBJ2-6 and V is TRBV5-5, with TRBD1 matching over 9 bases. V was clipped by 4 bases and J by 1 base; unmatched bases: 15. In germline, CDR1 is SGHKS, CDR2 YYEKEE (reference sequence). The CDR3 contains 20 residues. Combining the CDR3 with reference TRBV5-5 and TRBJ2-6 gives the whole variable domain DAGVTQSPTHLIKTRGQQVTLRCSPISGHKSVSWYQQVLGQGPQFIFQYYEKEERGRGNFPDRFSARQFPNYSSELNVNALLLGDSALYLCASSLQTGTGLGSGANVLTFGAGSRLTVL.

This chain uses TRBV9 with TRBJ2-3; 7 bases are shared with TRBD2. Per the germline V gene, CDR1 is SGDLS and CDR2 is YYNGEE. The CDR3 length is 13 residues. The V segment lost 3 bases and the J segment 3 bases; nucleotides outside the gene matches: 1. CDR3 sequence reads: CASSGGGTDTQYF. The CDR3 DNA reads as TGTGCCAGCAGCGGGGGAGGGACAGATACGCAGTATTTT.

The chain is built from TRBV7-9 and TRBJ2-2, with TRBD2 matching 13 bases. Germline lookup yields CDR1 SEHNR and CDR2 FQNEAQ (reference sequence). V lost 5 bases, J lost 6 bases, and 6 bases stayed unmatched. The CDR3 runs to 16 residues. CDR3 in amino acids: CASSVTSGGAPGELFF. The CDR3 DNA is TGTGCCAGCAGCGTAACTAGCGGGGGGGCCCCCGGGGAGCTGTTTTTT.

V is TRBV4-1 and J is TRBJ2-2; 7 positions match TRBD2. Germline V lookup: CDR1 MGHRA, CDR2 YSYEKL. With 1 base clipped from V and 1 base from J, the junction kept 15 bases outside the gene matches. The CDR3 extends over 20 amino acids. CDR3 nucleotides: TGCGCCAGCAGCCAAGGATCCCCAAGTGATAGCGGGTGGAACACCGGGGAGCTGTTTTTT. The encoded protein is CASSQGSPSDSGWNTGELFF.

This clone occurred once. The J gene is TRBJ1-5, the V gene TRBV7-2; no definite D call. CDR1 and CDR2 (germline): SGHTA, FQGNSA. V was pared by 1 base and J by 6 bases, with 7 bases between. The CDR3 runs to 13 residues. The CDR3 DNA reads TGTGCCAGCAGCTTAGGAGAGCTTCAGCCCCAGCATTTT. Protein sequence: CASSLGELQPQHF.

The gene calls are TRBV7-9 and TRBJ2-3; tentative D call: TRBD2 (6 bases). Germline values: CDR1 SEHNR, CDR2 FQNEAQ (reference sequence). CDR3 size: 15 residues. V gave up 5 bases and J gave up 1 base, with 13 bases separating them. CDR3 in DNA: TGTGCCAGCAGCCGGGACTTCCCTCGCACAGATACGCAGTATTTT. It is translated as CASSRDFPRTDTQYF.

The rearrangement joins TRBV5-4 to TRBJ2-7, with D unclear. The CDR3 is 15 amino acids. With 3 bases removed from V and 4 bases from J, the gap between germline ends came to 17 bases. CDR1 SGHNT and CDR2 YYREEE come from the germline V gene (reference sequence). CDR3 bases: TGTGCCAGCAGCTCCATAGGCCCCTCCGGGTACGAGCAGTACTTC. Translated, it gives CASSSIGPSGYEQYF.

The chain employs TRBV27 and TRBJ1-2, with D tentatively TRBD1 (6 bases). The V and J ends lost 6 bases and 8 bases respectively, with 22 bases between them. The CDR3 has 15 residues. The germline CDR1 and CDR2 sequences are MNHEY and SMNVEV (reference sequence). The CDR3 is CASRAGGGRPHGYTF. The CDR3 nucleotides read TGTGCCAGCAGGGCCGGCGGGGGGCGCCCACACGGCTACACCTTC.

V gene TRBV5-5 combines with J gene TRBJ1-5; 7 nucleotides agree with TRBD1. V lost 0 bases to trimming and J lost 5 bases; unmatched junction nucleotides: 2. The CDR3 loop spans 14 amino acids. CDR1 is SGHKS and CDR2 is YYEKEE in the germline V gene (reference sequence). The DNA of the CDR3 is TGTGCCAGCAGCTTGGAACAGGGGTATCAGCCCCAGCATTTT. Protein: CASSLEQGYQPQHF.

The CDR3 spells CASSSRGGEDTIYF. In nucleotides, the CDR3 is TGTGCCAGCAGCTCCCGAGGAGGAGAAGACACCATATATTTT. This rearrangement joins TRBV7-9 to TRBJ1-3; D is undetermined. The ends were cut back, 4 bases at V and 8 bases at J, with 15 bases in the middle. The CDR3 loop spans 14 amino acids. The germline V gene encodes CDR1 SEHNR and CDR2 FQNEAQ (reference sequence).

The table lists this clone with many counts. The chain carries TRBV9 and TRBJ2-3, with D uncertain. The CDR3 sequence is 13 residues long. V was clipped by 3 bases and J by 0 bases, with 5 bases between them. Germline CDR1 and CDR2: SGDLS and YYNGEE. The CDR3 reads CASSGLSTDTQYF. In nucleotides, the CDR3 is TGTGCCAGCAGCGGATTAAGCACAGATACGCAGTATTTT.

This chain uses TRBV9 with TRBJ1-3; D is unresolved. V lost 7 bases, J lost 0 bases, and 8 bases lay in between. Germline assignment: CDR1 SGDLS and CDR2 YYNGEE. The CDR3 totals 13 residues. In nucleotides, the CDR3 is TGTGCCAGCGAGGCGGGCTCTGGAAACACCATATATTTT. Translated, it gives CASEAGSGNTIYF.